The subject of this entry is one TCR beta chain. The antigen is unknown. Sequencing used immunoSEQ multiplex PCR; TCRdb keeps in-frame clones, though not all of them. Seen here are approximately 150,000 clones, 90% to 95% observed once, and the top ten hold around 5%. These data originate in a study of T cell responses to AZD1222 COVID-19 vaccine. Study observations and caveats: Reportedly, close to half of spike-specific TCRs are directed against unmutated variant regions. The peak T cell response came first, and repertoires were sampled only after it.

Sequencing was performed on peripheral blood, taken on day 0 of AZD1222 vaccination. This TCR came from an adult in good health.

The CDR3 DNA reads as TGTGCCAGCAGCGTAGCCACCGGACAGGGTATAACCTACAATGAGCAGTTCTTC. It specifies CASSVATGQGITYNEQFF. V usage is TRBV9 and J usage is TRBJ2-1, with 8 bases matching TRBD1. This CDR3 region has 18 residues. Germline V gene data show CDR1 as SGDLS and CDR2 as YYNGEE. The V gene end was trimmed by 0 bases and the J gene end by 2 bases; junction bases not matched to a gene: 10.